The next 14 T cell receptor beta chains were all read from a single sample in a study of sequential checkpoint blockade in melanoma. Described treatment: randomized to nivolumab then ipilimumab (arm A) or the reverse (arm B). TCRdb's copy holds only in-frame clones and misses some; the assay was immunoSEQ multiplex PCR. The repertoire holds 5,500 or so clones, with 35% to 50% as singletons. The input for sequencing was tumor tissue (inferred from file names), taken from a patient given nivolumab and ipilimumab in sequence. These receptors were obtained from a human donor with melanoma.

The V and J genes are TRBV6-8 and TRBJ1-2; perhaps TRBD1 as D (6 bases). Trimming left V 10 bases short and J 5 bases short, with 17 bases between. This CDR3 has 13 residues. The germline CDR1 and CDR2 sequences are MNHGY and SAAAGT. CDR3 in DNA: TGTGCCATCACGTCACAGGGCGGTTATGGCTACACCTTC. This gives the protein CAITSQGGYGYTF.

The table lists this clone with a few counts. DNA of the CDR3: TGTGCCTGGAGGAACAGGTACGAGCAGTACTTC. It specifies CAWRNRYEQYF. The V call is TRBV30, the J call TRBJ2-7; perhaps TRBD1 as D (5 bases). The CDR3 has 11 residues. Looked up from germline, CDR1 is GTSNPN and CDR2 is SVGIG (reference sequence). Trimming removed 3 bases at V and 4 bases at J, with 7 bases between.

This clone occurred once. This rearrangement joins TRBV5-1 to TRBJ1-3; no definite D call. The CDR3 is 16 residues long. Per germline, CDR1 SGHRS and CDR2 YFSETQ. Trimming removed 4 bases at V and 0 bases at J, with 14 bases between. The CDR3 loop is CASSETQRSSGNTIYF. CDR3 DNA sequence: TGCGCCAGCAGCGAGACCCAGAGGAGCTCTGGAAACACCATATATTTT. Filled out from reference TRBV5-1 and TRBJ1-3, the complete variable domain reads KAGVTQTPRYLIKTRGQQVTLSCSPISGHRSVSWYQQTPGQGLQFLFEYFSETQRNKGNFPGRFSGRQFSNSRSEMNVSTLELGDSALYLCASSETQRSSGNTIYFGEGSWLTVV.

This clone was seen only a few times. The J gene is TRBJ2-3, the V gene TRBV6-8; 15 nucleotides line up with TRBD2. Germline CDR1 and CDR2: MNHGY and SAAAGT. The ends lost 6 bases at V and 4 bases at J; junction bases unmatched: 2. The CDR3 runs to 15 residues. As DNA, the CDR3 is TGTGCCAGCAGGGGGACTAGCGGGAGGTCAGATACGCAGTATTTT. Encoded protein: CASRGTSGRSDTQYF.

This sequence joins TRBV30 and TRBJ2-7, with 8 bases fitting TRBD2. The CDR3 runs to 14 residues. Germline V lookup: CDR1 GTSNPN, CDR2 SVGIG (reference sequence). The V gene end was trimmed by 2 bases and the J gene end by 1 base; junction bases not matched to a gene: 4. CDR3 loop: CAWSFSSGSYEQYF. The CDR3 DNA reads as TGTGCCTGGAGTTTCTCTAGCGGGTCCTACGAGCAGTACTTC.

J is TRBJ2-3 and V is TRBV29-1; maybe TRBD2 (6 bases). The CDR3 sequence is 12 residues long. Germline CDR1 is SQVTM and CDR2 is ANQGSEA. V was pared by 7 bases and J by 4 bases, with 12 bases between. The CDR3 protein is CSAREWADTQYF. The CDR3 DNA is TGCAGCGCCCGGGAGTGGGCAGATACGCAGTATTTT.

The J gene is TRBJ2-1, the V gene TRBV29-1; the D is unclear. CDR3 length: 13 amino acids. Trimming took off 4 bases at V and 5 bases at J, with 12 bases between the two ends. Germline V gene lookup returns CDR1 SQVTM and CDR2 ANQGSEA. CDR3 nucleotides: TGCAGCGTTGCTCCTTCCACGAACAATGAGCAGTTCTTC. This sequence encodes CSVAPSTNNEQFF.

The chain is built from TRBV18 and TRBJ2-7; the D gene is possibly TRBD1 (6 bases). The CDR3 sequence is 15 residues long. Germline loops: CDR1 KGHSH, CDR2 LQKENI. V lost 0 bases to trimming and J lost 3 bases, with 12 bases between them. The CDR3 DNA is TGTGCCAGCTCACCACCCTTGGGGGCCATCTACGAGCAGTACTTC. Encoded protein: CASSPPLGAIYEQYF.

The gene calls are TRBV9 and TRBJ2-1; TRBD2 agrees at 9 bases. This CDR3 contains 15 residues. After removal of 4 bases from V and 4 bases from J, the junction contained 6 bases not matched to a gene. In germline, CDR1 is SGDLS, CDR2 YYNGEE. CDR3 sequence (DNA): TGTGCCAGCAGCCTCCGACTAGCGGTGTACAATGAGCAGTTCTTC. It yields the protein CASSLRLAVYNEQFF.

The chain employs TRBV5-1 and TRBJ2-7; D is unclear. With 2 bases removed from V and 0 bases from J, the gap between germline ends came to 12 bases. This CDR3 comprises 15 residues. Looked up from germline, CDR1 is SGHRS and CDR2 is YFSETQ. The CDR3 loop reads CASSFDWSYSYEQYF. The CDR3 coding sequence is TGCGCCAGCAGCTTCGACTGGTCCTACTCCTACGAGCAGTACTTC.

The rearrangement links TRBV29-1 to TRBJ2-2, with D tentatively TRBD1 (6 bases). Germline loops: CDR1 SQVTM, CDR2 ANQGSEA. Trimming pared 6 bases from V and 3 bases from J, leaving 11 bases between. This CDR3 comprises 13 residues. This chain's CDR3 is CSVTQGYTGELFF. The CDR3 DNA reads as TGCAGCGTCACCCAGGGGTACACCGGGGAGCTGTTTTTT.

V and J are TRBV5-1 and TRBJ1-5, with D perhaps matching TRBD1 (6 bases). Germline V gene sequence: CDR1 SGHRS, CDR2 YFSETQ. With 5 bases removed from V and 4 bases from J, the gap between germline ends came to 13 bases. The CDR3 has 14 residues. This CDR3 reads CASSAGEMNQPQHF. Here the CDR3 DNA reads TGCGCCAGCAGTGCAGGGGAAATGAATCAGCCCCAGCATTTT.

The V gene is TRBV28, the J gene TRBJ2-2, with TRBD1 matching over 8 bases. Germline trimming cut 8 bases from V and 6 bases from J; bases unmatched to any gene: 11. The CDR3 consists of 15 residues. Germline V gene sequence: CDR1 MDHEN, CDR2 SYDVKM. CDR3 in amino acids: CASGRTGRSPGELFF. The CDR3 region has the DNA TGTGCCAGCGGTAGGACAGGGCGCTCCCCCGGGGAGCTGTTTTTT.

The count of this clone is one. The chain carries TRBV22-1 and TRBJ2-1; the listed D gene, TRBD2, was not tested against the DNA. TRBV22-1 is termed a pseudogene. The CDR3 is 12 residues long. The CDR3 DNA sequence: TGTGCCAGCAGTTTAAGCGGGAGCGGGCAGTTCTTC. This codes for CASSLSGSGQFF.